The 22 T cell receptor beta chains below all came from one sample that was sequenced in a study of cytomegalovirus exposure and HLA in healthy donors. PCR involved 60 Vbeta and 13 Jbeta primers. The table came from immunoSEQ multiplex PCR; TCRdb's copy has only in-frame clones and leaves some out. The sample contains 210,000 or so clones, approximately 90% of which appear only once. Input material: PBMCs. The receptors come from a woman younger than 30 in good health and CMV-seronegative.

This chain links TRBV7-9 with TRBJ2-1; tentative D call: TRBD2 (6 bases). Trimming shortened V by 1 base and J by 1 base, and 14 bases separated the two germline ends. The CDR3 extends over 17 amino acids. Germline V CDR1 and CDR2: SEHNR, FQNEAQ (reference sequence). The DNA of the CDR3 is TGTGCCAGCAGCTTAGATCTCGGGAGTCGGTCCTACAATGAGCAGTTCTTC. Its protein product is CASSLDLGSRSYNEQFF.

V and J are TRBV27 and TRBJ2-1; 12 bases align to TRBD2. CDR1 and CDR2 from the germline V gene are MNHEY and SMNVEV (reference sequence). This CDR3 has 16 amino acids. V lost 4 bases to trimming and J lost 3 bases; unmatched junction nucleotides: 4. CDR3 sequence (DNA): TGTGCCAGCAGTTCGATACTAGCGGGGGGCTACAATGAGCAGTTCTTC. Its protein product is CASSSILAGGYNEQFF.

V and J are TRBV15 and TRBJ2-2, with 9 bases lining up with TRBD2. Germline values: CDR1 LNHNV, CDR2 YYDKDF (reference sequence). Trimming at V came to 0 bases and at J to 3 bases, leaving 5 bases not matched to a gene. The CDR3 loop spans 17 amino acids. Here the CDR3 DNA reads TGTGCCACCAGCAGAGAGGGGCGGGGGGGGGACACCGGGGAGCTGTTTTTT. Amino acids: CATSREGRGGDTGELFF. The complete variable domain, with remaining parts taken from reference TRBV15 and TRBJ2-2, reads DAMVIQNPRYQVTQFGKPVTLSCSQTLNHNVMYWYQQKSSQAPKLLFHYYDKDFNNEADTPDNFQSRRPNTSFCFLDIRSPGLGDTAMYLCATSREGRGGDTGELFFGEGSRLTVL.

This chain connects TRBV5-1 to TRBJ2-5; TRBD1 might be the D (5 bases). Germline V gene lookup returns CDR1 SGHRS and CDR2 YFSETQ. The CDR3 sequence is 12 residues long. The V end lost 5 bases, the J end lost 2 bases, and 7 bases lay between the germline ends. CDR3 in DNA: TGCGCCAGCAGGAAGGGGCAAGAGACCCAGTACTTC. This codes for CASRKGQETQYF.

The chain carries TRBV27 and TRBJ2-1, with D maybe TRBD1 (6 bases). Germline loops: CDR1 MNHEY, CDR2 SMNVEV (reference sequence). This CDR3 is built from 14 residues. V was trimmed by 2 bases and J by 4 bases, leaving 9 bases between them. The CDR3 DNA reads TGTGCCAGCAGTTTACGGGACATATACAATGAGCAGTTCTTC. Translating it yields CASSLRDIYNEQFF.

This clone was detected once. CDR3 in amino acids: CASRRDTHNEQFF. The DNA for the CDR3 is TGTGCCAGCAGAAGGGACACCCACAATGAGCAGTTCTTC. The chain employs TRBV6-6 and TRBJ2-1, with D possibly being TRBD1 (6 bases). The CDR3 runs to 13 residues. The V end was cut by 6 bases, the J end by 5 bases, with 11 bases between. From germline, CDR1 is MNHNY and CDR2 SVGAGI (reference sequence).

V is TRBV7-2 and J is TRBJ2-2, with a weak D call TRBD2 (7 bases). V lost 4 bases and J 3 bases, leaving 21 bases between the germline ends. This CDR3 spans 18 amino acids. CDR1 SGHTA and CDR2 FQGNSA come from the germline V gene. For the CDR3, the DNA is TGTGCCAGCAGCTCGTGGGATAGGGGGGGGCGACACACCGGGGAGCTGTTTTTT. It translates to CASSSWDRGGRHTGELFF. Based on the CDR3 plus reference TRBV7-2 and TRBJ2-2, the full variable domain is GAGVSQSPSNKVTEKGKDVELRCDPISGHTALYWYRQSLGQGLEFLIYFQGNSAPDKSGLPSDRFSAERTGGSVSTLTIQRTQQEDSAVYLCASSSWDRGGRHTGELFFGEGSRLTVL.

V is TRBV29-1 and J is TRBJ2-7; perhaps TRBD2 as D (7 bases). Germline V gene sequence: CDR1 SQVTM, CDR2 ANQGSEA. This CDR3 has 13 residues. The V end was cut by 3 bases, the J end by 4 bases, with 13 bases between. The CDR3 coding sequence is TGCAGCGTTGACGGGGGGCAACTGTACGAGCAGTACTTC. As protein: CSVDGGQLYEQYF.

The chain couples TRBV18 to TRBJ2-1; 7 bases align to TRBD2. CDR3 size: 18 residues. The germline CDR1 and CDR2 sequences are KGHSH and LQKENI. The J segment lost 0 bases and the V segment lost 5 bases, leaving 13 bases of the junction unmatched. The CDR3 sequence is CASSAKTTSSSSYNEQFF. DNA for the CDR3: TGTGCCAGCTCAGCCAAAACGACTAGCTCAAGCTCCTACAATGAGCAGTTCTTC.

The chain links TRBV10-3 to TRBJ2-5, with 7 positions matching TRBD1. Gene TRBJ2-7 matches the end of the DNA better, so the J call may be wrong. Germline-derived CDR1 and CDR2 are ENHRY and SYGVKD. The CDR3 is 14 amino acids. The CDR3 loop reads CAISDFDRVYEQYF. The CDR3 DNA follows: TGTGCCATCAGTGATTTTGACAGGGTCTACGAGCAGTACTTC.

The V gene is TRBV7-9, the J gene TRBJ2-3; D remains unclear. Trimming shortened V by 5 bases and J by 7 bases, and 10 bases separated the two germline ends. The CDR3 contains 12 residues. The germline gives CDR1 SEHNR, CDR2 FQNEAQ (reference sequence). The CDR3 bases are TGTGCCAGCAGCACTCTAGAAAATACGCAGTATTTT. It translates to CASSTLENTQYF.

The rearrangement joins TRBV6-6 to TRBJ1-2; the D is unclear. The CDR3 totals 15 residues. V dropped 0 bases and J dropped 1 base, with 9 bases sitting between them. Germline lookup yields CDR1 MNHNY and CDR2 SVGAGI (reference sequence). CDR3 nucleotides: TGTGCCAGCAGTTACTCGGACGGAGGTAACTATGGCTACACCTTC. Translated, it gives CASSYSDGGNYGYTF.

The chain recombines TRBV7-6 with TRBJ2-1, with TRBD2 matching over 8 bases. The germline V gene has CDR1 SGHVS and CDR2 FNYEAQ. V was clipped by 3 bases and J by 7 bases; unmatched bases: 5. CDR3 length: 14 amino acids. The DNA of the CDR3 is TGTGCCAGCAGCTTTTCCGGGAGGGATAATGAGCAGTTCTTC. It specifies CASSFSGRDNEQFF.

The rearrangement joins TRBV9 to TRBJ1-5, with unresolved D. Trimming cost V 4 bases and J 3 bases, with 8 bases left between them. The CDR3 is made up of 13 amino acids. CDR1 and CDR2 from the germline V gene are SGDLS and YYNGEE. The CDR3 loop is CASSSGDNQPQHF. The CDR3 DNA follows: TGTGCCAGCAGCTCCGGGGACAATCAGCCCCAGCATTTT.

V and J are TRBV10-3 and TRBJ2-1; possible D gene TRBD1, 6 bases. CDR1 and CDR2 (germline): ENHRY, SYGVKD. The germline V and J ends were trimmed by 4 bases and 3 bases, with 19 bases remaining between them. The CDR3 is made up of 17 amino acids. The CDR3 region is CAISGPDRTGSYNEQFF. Here the CDR3 DNA reads TGTGCCATCAGTGGACCCGACAGGACCGGTAGCTACAATGAGCAGTTCTTC.

This clone was counted once. The CDR3 sequence is CASSHLQGPLTEAFF. Written as DNA, the CDR3 is TGTGCCAGCTCGCACCTACAGGGCCCCTTGACTGAAGCTTTCTTT. V is TRBV18 and J is TRBJ1-1; a weak D match, TRBD1 (6 bases). V dropped 6 bases and J dropped 5 bases, with 19 bases sitting between them. The CDR3 covers 15 residues. CDR1 and CDR2 from the germline V gene are KGHSH and LQKENI.

This clone was detected only a few times. V gene TRBV30 combines with J gene TRBJ1-6, with D unclear. Between the trimmed V and J ends, which lost 0 bases and 0 bases, there was a span of 12 bases. Looked up from germline, CDR1 is GTSNPN and CDR2 is SVGIG (reference sequence). This CDR3 has 17 residues. The CDR3 here is CAWSVRRSSSYNSPLHF. CDR3 nucleotides: TGTGCCTGGAGTGTACGCAGGTCGAGCTCCTATAATTCACCCCTCCACTTT.

The V gene is TRBV2, the J gene TRBJ2-1, with 9 bases fitting TRBD2. Germline CDR1 is SNHLY and CDR2 is FYNNEI. The CDR3 runs 15 residues. V lost 11 bases to trimming and J lost 0 bases; unmatched junction nucleotides: 8. CDR3 region: CALGVAGVSYNEQFF. The CDR3 bases are TGTGCCCTAGGAGTAGCGGGGGTCTCCTACAATGAGCAGTTCTTC.

The V gene is TRBV2, the J gene TRBJ2-3, with 11 bases identical to TRBD2. The CDR3 totals 16 residues. The germline V gene has CDR1 SNHLY and CDR2 FYNNEI. V lost 4 bases, J lost 2 bases, and 5 bases stayed unmatched. Here the CDR3 reads CASSAPSGGNTDTQYF. The CDR3 DNA reads as TGTGCCAGCAGTGCCCCTAGCGGGGGGAACACAGATACGCAGTATTTT.

CDR3 coding DNA: TGTGCCAGCAGCTCGACGGGACACGATAACAATGAGCAGTTCTTC. Its protein product is CASSSTGHDNNEQFF. The chain is built from TRBV7-6 and TRBJ2-1; D perhaps matches TRBD1 (6 bases). V dropped 4 bases and J dropped 5 bases, with 15 bases sitting between them. The CDR3 runs 15 residues. The germline CDR1 and CDR2 sequences are SGHVS and FNYEAQ.

J is TRBJ2-7 and V is TRBV10-3; 9 bases are shared with TRBD2. CDR3 size: 17 residues. Germline CDR1 is ENHRY and CDR2 is SYGVKD. The V gene end was trimmed by 5 bases and the J gene end by 5 bases; junction bases not matched to a gene: 16. The CDR3 DNA reads as TGTGCCATCAGTCCAATAGCGGGGGTCGTTAGGTATGACGAGCAGTACTTC. Protein sequence: CAISPIAGVVRYDEQYF.

Only one count was recorded for this clone. The gene calls are TRBV4-3 and TRBJ2-3; D is ambiguous. Germline-derived CDR1 and CDR2 are LGHNA and YSLEER. CDR3 length equals 16 residues. V lost 0 bases to trimming and J lost 2 bases, with 12 bases between them. The CDR3 protein is CASSQDPGPPTDTQYF. The CDR3 DNA is TGCGCCAGCAGCCAAGATCCCGGTCCCCCCACAGATACGCAGTATTTT.